Each of the 3 T cell receptor beta chains below was sequenced from the same sample in a study of blood T cell repertoires in COVID-19. Clones were sequenced by immunoSEQ multiplex PCR, and TCRdb holds only the in-frame ones, with some missing. The sample gives 80,000 to 100,000 clones, about four fifths of which show up once; about 20% is in the top ten. The sequencing input was peripheral blood. The source of these receptors is a human donor in a cohort sampled during active COVID-19.

The chain recombines TRBV5-6 with TRBJ2-7; TRBD2 is a possible D gene (5 bases). From germline, CDR1 is SGHDT and CDR2 YYEEEE. The CDR3 spans 13 residues. V was shortened by 4 bases and J by 5 bases, with 13 bases between the two germline ends. The CDR3: CASSARTVHEQYF. DNA for the CDR3: TGTGCCAGCAGCGCGAGGACTGTTCACGAGCAGTACTTC.

This clone came up a few times. The chain recombines TRBV5-1 with TRBJ1-2; D remains unclear. The V gene lost 4 bases and the J gene lost 8 bases, with 12 bases spanning the gap. Germline V CDR1 and CDR2: SGHRS, YFSETQ. This CDR3 comprises 12 residues. CDR3 bases: TGCGCCAGCAGCCCGTCAGGATTCGGCTACACCTTC. This encodes CASSPSGFGYTF. The variable domain in full, completed from reference TRBV5-1 and TRBJ1-2, reads KAGVTQTPRYLIKTRGQQVTLSCSPISGHRSVSWYQQTPGQGLQFLFEYFSETQRNKGNFPGRFSGRQFSNSRSEMNVSTLELGDSALYLCASSPSGFGYTFGSGTRLTVV.

The gene calls are TRBV28 and TRBJ2-6, with D tentatively TRBD2 (5 bases). Germline loops: CDR1 MDHEN, CDR2 SYDVKM. The CDR3 contains 15 residues. V dropped 6 bases and J dropped 2 bases, with 11 bases sitting between them. The CDR3 DNA sequence: TGTGCCAGCAGCCGGAAAGCGGCTGGGGCCAACGTCCTGACTTTC. It codes for CASSRKAAGANVLTF.